This record covers a single T cell receptor beta chain. Libraries were prepared by immunoSEQ multiplex PCR; TCRdb keeps only in-frame clonotypes and omits some of them. The profile covers some 59,000 clones, with 85% to 90% appearing a single time and approximately 5% taken by the ten largest. These data belong to a study of OX40 agonist ivuxolimab in advanced cancers. The CDR3 sequence is 15 residues long. Germline V gene sequence: CDR1 SGHDN, CDR2 FVKESK. V shed 2 bases and J shed 2 bases, with 13 bases lying between them. The chain is built from TRBV14 and TRBJ2-7; unclear D gene. Here the sequenced sample was CD4+ or CD8+ T cells sorted from blood, taken in a trial of the OX40 agonist ivuxolimab. The clonotype comes from an adult with an advanced solid tumor such as melanoma, head and neck, liver or kidney cancer. The CDR3 DNA reads TGTGCCAGCAGCCAATTCGTAGCCTCTACCTACGAGCAGTACTTC. This gives the protein CASSQFVASTYEQYF.